The 4 T cell receptor beta chains in this list originate from one sample, sequenced in a study of long-term antiretroviral therapy in people with HIV. It was version v3.0 of the immunoSEQ assay that was run at survey level. Some clones are missing from TCRdb's copy, which holds only in-frame ones; the method was immunoSEQ multiplex PCR. Of 11,000 to 15,000 clones in the sample, around 80% are singletons; the top ten hold 7.2%. Source: unsorted PBMCs, taken 0.4 years after starting antiretroviral therapy. These receptors came from a man aged 30-40 years with HIV.

V gene TRBV27 combines with J gene TRBJ2-1, with 10 bases fitting TRBD2. There are 22 residues in the CDR3. Germline values: CDR1 MNHEY, CDR2 SMNVEV (reference sequence). The junction had 30 bases not matched to a gene; V was cut back by 4 bases and J by 9 bases. This CDR3 is CASSSRRRPGPFKAGGPCEQFF. CDR3 in DNA: TGTGCCAGCAGTTCCCGAAGGCGTCCCGGGCCGTTTAAAGCGGGAGGGCCCTGTGAGCAGTTCTTC.

V and J are TRBV19 and TRBJ1-5; D gene uncertain. Germline V gives CDR1 LNHDA, CDR2 SQIVND (reference sequence). This CDR3 spans 15 amino acids. Deletions cut 4 bases from V and 4 bases from J, with 14 bases between. The CDR3 here is CASSTFIGRNQPQHF. As DNA, the CDR3 is TGTGCCAGTAGTACCTTCATTGGGCGGAATCAGCCCCAGCATTTT.

V and J are TRBV28 and TRBJ1-4; D may be TRBD1 (6 bases). V lost 0 bases, J lost 5 bases, and 10 bases lay in between. Germline CDR1 is MDHEN and CDR2 is SYDVKM. This CDR3 has 15 amino acids. This CDR3 reads CASSLWQGLNEKLFF. The CDR3 bases are TGTGCCAGCAGTTTATGGCAGGGGTTAAATGAAAAACTGTTTTTT.

The chain joins TRBV27 to TRBJ2-5, with 11 bases that match TRBD1. V gave up 2 bases and J gave up 7 bases; unmatched junction bases: 3. CDR1 is MNHEY and CDR2 is SMNVEV in the germline V gene (reference sequence). The CDR3 extends over 14 amino acids. CDR3 nucleotide sequence: TGTGCCAGCAGTTTACGGGACAGGGGGGGGACCCAGTACTTC. Amino acid sequence: CASSLRDRGGTQYF.